This TCR beta chain was retrieved from a study of blood T cell repertoires in COVID-19. As originally analysed: Estimation of nucleated cell counts relied on the amplification of reference gene primers. TCRdb's table, derived via immunoSEQ multiplex PCR, lists solely in-frame clones and lacks some. The V and J calls and clone size were taken over from that table, and D and trimming were inferred from the DNA. There are 150,000 to 200,000 clones in the sample; about 85% occur only once, and roughly 7% lies in the top ten. CDR3 length: 15 amino acids. V was pared by 2 bases and J by 0 bases, with 4 bases of the junction left unmatched. The germline V gene encodes CDR1 MNHNS and CDR2 SASEGT.

The sequenced sample was peripheral blood. The genes are TRBV6-1 and TRBJ2-7, with 7 bases that match TRBD1. The clonotype comes from a woman older than 75 in a cohort sampled during active or convalescent COVID-19. CDR3 amino acids: CASSEWGQSSYEQYF. The DNA of the CDR3 is TGTGCCAGCAGTGAATGGGGACAGAGCTCCTACGAGCAGTACTTC.